This TCR beta chain was sequenced in a study of cytomegalovirus exposure and HLA in healthy donors. The germline V gene has CDR1 MGHRA and CDR2 YSYEKL. The ends were cut back, 0 bases at V and 2 bases at J, with 17 bases in the middle. The CDR3 has 17 residues. Data came from immunoSEQ multiplex PCR; TCRdb stores just in-frame clones and leaves some out. Here the sample spans some 120,000 clones, 85% to 90% being singletons. To note about this clone: Its specificity is not known.

The study's findings and limits: CMV antigen specificity was confirmed in vitro for a few CMV-associated chains. Cytomegalovirus-associated TCR beta chains were listed, numbering around 150. The study found most TCR sequences rare, yet found some public TCRs in many donors. Cytomegalovirus status, reportedly, was diagnosed with high specificity and sensitivity by the classifier.

Sequencing was done on a sample of PBMCs. This sequence was found in a man aged 25-40 years in good health and CMV-seronegative. The rearrangement uses TRBV4-1 and TRBJ2-7; TRBD2 might be the D (6 bases). CDR3 bases: TGCGCCAGCAGCCAAGATAGCGGCAGGGCCCTTACCTACGAGCAGTACTTC. Translated: CASSQDSGRALTYEQYF.